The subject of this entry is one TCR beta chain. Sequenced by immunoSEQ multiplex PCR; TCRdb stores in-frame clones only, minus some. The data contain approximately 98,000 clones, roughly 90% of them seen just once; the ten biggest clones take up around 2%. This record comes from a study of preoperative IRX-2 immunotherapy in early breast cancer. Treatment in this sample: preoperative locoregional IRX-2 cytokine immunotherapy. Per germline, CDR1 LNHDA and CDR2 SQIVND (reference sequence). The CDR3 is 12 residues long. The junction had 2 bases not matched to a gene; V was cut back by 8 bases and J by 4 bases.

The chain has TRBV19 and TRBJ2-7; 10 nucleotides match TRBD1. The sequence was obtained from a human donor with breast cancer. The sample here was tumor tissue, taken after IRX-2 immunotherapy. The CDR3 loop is CASQGQGYEQYF. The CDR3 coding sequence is TGTGCCAGTCAGGGACAGGGGTACGAGCAGTACTTC. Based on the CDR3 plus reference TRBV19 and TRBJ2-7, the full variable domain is DGGITQSPKYLFRKEGQNVTLSCEQNLNHDAMYWYRQDPGQGLRLIYYSQIVNDFQKGDIAEGYSVSREKKESFPLTVTSAQKNPTAFYLCASQGQGYEQYFGPGTRLTVT.